This T cell receptor (beta chain) was found in a study of blood T cell repertoires in COVID-19. Overall study: The United States, Italy and Spain provided the acute and convalescent COVID-19 samples. Sources were T cells, B-cell-depleted T cells, or PBMCs; the material itself was cDNA or gDNA.

Authors' methods: Cell counts per sample came from amplifying reference gene primers. Profiled with immunoSEQ multiplex PCR; TCRdb holds only in-frame clones, not every one. Clonal size and the V and J genes are those of that table, whereas D and trimming came from the DNA. The table records roughly 49,000 clones, about 83% of them present only once. This clone showed up just once. The CDR3 is 15 residues long. Losses at the gene ends were 3 bases for V and 2 bases for J; bases not matched to a gene: 5. Germline CDR1 and CDR2: KGHSH and LQKENI. This TCR was sampled from a man over 45 with acute or convalescent COVID-19. V usage is TRBV18 and J usage is TRBJ2-3, with 7 bases identical to TRBD2. The sequenced material came from peripheral blood. The CDR3 is CASSPGLAVTDTQYF. DNA for the CDR3: TGTGCCAGCTCACCCGGTCTAGCGGTCACAGATACGCAGTATTTT.